The 5 T cell receptor beta chains below were found in one sample sequenced in a study of cytomegalovirus exposure and HLA in healthy donors. The PCR made use of 60 Vbeta and 13 Jbeta primers. Assay: immunoSEQ multiplex PCR; the TCRdb copy retains only in-frame clones and omits some. The data hold approximately 150,000 clones, with less than 90% observed a single time. Sequenced material: PBMCs. The receptors were sampled from a man between 45 and 60 years old in good health and CMV-seropositive.

The genes are TRBV7-9 and TRBJ1-4; no firm D call. This CDR3 is built from 15 residues. CDR1 is SEHNR, CDR2 FQNEAQ, per germline (reference sequence). Trimming took 5 bases from V and 5 from J, leaving 15 bases between them. The CDR3 DNA reads TGTGCCAGCAGCCCGACGGACGGAGGAAATGAAAAACTGTTTTTT. It specifies CASSPTDGGNEKLFF.

In the case of this clone: Its ends do not fully match the called genes, so a read error is possible. This sequence joins TRBV2 and TRBJ2-3, with 8 nucleotides matching TRBD2. The CDR3 is 16 amino acids. The V gene's germline CDR1 is SNHLY and CDR2 FYNNEI. The CDR3 loop reads CASNPRLATPPDMQYF. The CDR3 DNA is TGTGCCAGCAACCCTCGACTAGCGACCCCCCCAGATATGCAGTATTTT.

This clone turned up a few times. The chain employs TRBV5-4 and TRBJ2-2, with a tentative D call TRBD2 (5 bases). V was clipped by 3 bases and J by 1 base, with 10 bases between them. Germline CDR1 SGHNT, CDR2 YYREEE (reference sequence). CDR3 length equals 15 residues. CDR3 sequence reads: CASSSGGKNTGELFF. CDR3 nucleotide sequence: TGTGCCAGCAGCTCAGGAGGCAAGAACACCGGGGAGCTGTTTTTT.

V is TRBV10-3 and J is TRBJ1-1, with D unclear. Trimming pared 6 bases from V and 1 base from J, leaving 12 bases between. The germline V gene encodes CDR1 ENHRY and CDR2 SYGVKD. The CDR3 length is 14 residues. CDR3: CAIREQSGNTEAFF. The CDR3 region has the DNA TGTGCCATCAGAGAACAATCGGGGAACACTGAAGCTTTCTTT.

V gene TRBV28 combines with J gene TRBJ2-5, with TRBD2 matching over 13 bases. Germline-derived CDR1 and CDR2 are MDHEN and SYDVKM. V lost 5 bases, J lost 11 bases, and 5 bases stayed unmatched. The CDR3 runs 13 residues. The CDR3 DNA sequence: TGTGCCAGCAGTACTAGCGGGAGGGCTGTGCAGTACTTC. The encoded protein is CASSTSGRAVQYF.